The clone carrying this T cell receptor beta chain was counted between two and nine times. This sample is part of a study of blood T cell repertoires in COVID-19. Study at large: The United States, Italy and Spain were the sources of the acute and convalescent COVID-19 samples. T cells, B-cell-depleted T cells, or PBMCs supplied cDNA or gDNA.

In the authors' workflow: Researchers report that nucleated cell counts were estimated from reference gene primer amplification. Repertoires were generated with immunoSEQ multiplex PCR, while TCRdb's copy carries only in-frame clones and drops some. V and J calls and clone size are as listed in that table; D and trimming were resolved from the DNA. The sample holds some 57,000 clones; 80% to 90% are singletons and the top ten take approximately 1.5%. The specimen was peripheral blood. This clonotype was obtained from a man between 60 and 75 years old with acute or convalescent COVID-19.

CDR3 coding DNA: TGTGCCAGTAGGTTCCAGGCGATGAACACCGGGGAGCTGTTTTTT. It translates to CASRFQAMNTGELFF. The chain uses TRBV19 and TRBJ2-2; the D is unclear. The V end was cut by 6 bases, the J end by 1 base, with 12 bases between. Germline V gives CDR1 LNHDA, CDR2 SQIVND (reference sequence). This CDR3 contains 15 residues. Full variable domain (rest looked up from reference TRBV19 and TRBJ2-2): DGGITQSPKYLFRKEGQNVTLSCEQNLNHDAMYWYRQDPGQGLRLIYYSQIVNDFQKGDIAEGYSVSREKKESFPLTVTSAQKNPTAFYLCASRFQAMNTGELFFGEGSRLTVL.